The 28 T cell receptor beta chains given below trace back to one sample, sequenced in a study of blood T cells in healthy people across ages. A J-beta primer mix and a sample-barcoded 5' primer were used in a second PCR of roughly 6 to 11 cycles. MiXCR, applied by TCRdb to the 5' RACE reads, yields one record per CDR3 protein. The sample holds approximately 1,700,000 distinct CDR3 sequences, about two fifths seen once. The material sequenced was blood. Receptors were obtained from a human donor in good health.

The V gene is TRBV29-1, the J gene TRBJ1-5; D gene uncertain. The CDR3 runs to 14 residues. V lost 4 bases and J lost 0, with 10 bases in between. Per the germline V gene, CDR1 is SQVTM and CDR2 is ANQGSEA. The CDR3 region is CSVATGNSNQPQHF. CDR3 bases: TGCAGCGTTGCGACCGGGAATAGCAATCAGCCCCAGCATTTT.

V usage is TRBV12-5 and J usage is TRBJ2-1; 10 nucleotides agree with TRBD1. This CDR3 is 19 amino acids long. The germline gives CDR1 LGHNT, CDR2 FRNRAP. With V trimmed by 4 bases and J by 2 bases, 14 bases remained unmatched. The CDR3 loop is CASGSLIPLGQGAYNEQFF. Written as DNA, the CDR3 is TGTGCTAGTGGTTCTTTAATTCCCTTAGGACAGGGGGCCTACAATGAGCAGTTCTTC.

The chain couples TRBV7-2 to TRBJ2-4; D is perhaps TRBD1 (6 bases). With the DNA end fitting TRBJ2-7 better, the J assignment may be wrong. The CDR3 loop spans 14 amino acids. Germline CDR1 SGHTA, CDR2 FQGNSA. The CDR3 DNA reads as TGTGCCAGCAGCTCCGAAATCAGAGGGGGCGAGCAGTACTTC. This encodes CASSSEIRGGEQYF.

The CDR3 DNA sequence: TGTGCCAGCAGTTACTCTCCGGCAGGCGAATCTTTCTTT. This sequence encodes CASSYSPAGESFF. The V gene is TRBV6-6, the J gene TRBJ1-1, with unresolved D. The V and J ends lost 0 bases and 12 bases respectively, with 14 bases between them. The CDR3 extends over 13 amino acids. CDR1 is MNHNY, CDR2 SVGAGI, per germline (reference sequence).

The CDR3: CASSPGQGFWLDYEQYF. Here the CDR3 DNA reads TGTGCCAGCAGCCCGGGACAGGGATTTTGGTTGGACTACGAGCAGTACTTC. The gene calls are TRBV11-2 and TRBJ2-7, with TRBD1 matching 9 bases. With V trimmed by 5 bases and J by 3 bases, 14 bases remained unmatched. Germline V gene data show CDR1 as SGHAT and CDR2 as FQNNGV. The CDR3 is 17 amino acids. Full variable domain (outside the CDR3, taken from reference TRBV11-2 and TRBJ2-7): EAGVAQSPRYKIIEKRQSVAFWCNPISGHATLYWYQQILGQGPKLLIQFQNNGVVDDSQLPKDRFSAERLKGVDSTLKIQPAKLEDSAVYLCASSPGQGFWLDYEQYFGPGTRLTVT.

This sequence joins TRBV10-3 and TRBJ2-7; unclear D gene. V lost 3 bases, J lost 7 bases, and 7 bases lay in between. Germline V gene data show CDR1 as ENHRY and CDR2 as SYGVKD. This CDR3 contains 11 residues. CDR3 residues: CAISDLSEQYF. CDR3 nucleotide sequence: TGTGCCATCAGTGATTTAAGTGAGCAGTACTTC.

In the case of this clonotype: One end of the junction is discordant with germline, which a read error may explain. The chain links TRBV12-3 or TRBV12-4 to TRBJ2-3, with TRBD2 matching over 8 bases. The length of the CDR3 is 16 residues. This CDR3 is CASSFEAGVRTDAQYF. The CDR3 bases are TGTGCCAGCAGTTTTGAAGCGGGGGTCAGAACAGATGCGCAGTATTTT.

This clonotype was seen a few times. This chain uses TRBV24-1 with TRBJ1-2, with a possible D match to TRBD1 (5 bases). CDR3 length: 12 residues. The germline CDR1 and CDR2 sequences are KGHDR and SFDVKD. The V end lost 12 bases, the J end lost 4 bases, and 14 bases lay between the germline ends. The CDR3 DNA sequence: TGTGCCGTTTCAGGGATCGGCTATGGCTACACCTTC. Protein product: CAVSGIGYGYTF.

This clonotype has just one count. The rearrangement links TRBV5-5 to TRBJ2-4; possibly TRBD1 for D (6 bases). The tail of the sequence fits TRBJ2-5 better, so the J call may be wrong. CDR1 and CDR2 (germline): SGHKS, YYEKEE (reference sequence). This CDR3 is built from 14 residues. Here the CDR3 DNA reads TGTGCCAGCAGCTTTGGGACACCAAAAGAGACCCAGTACTTC. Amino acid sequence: CASSFGTPKETQYF.

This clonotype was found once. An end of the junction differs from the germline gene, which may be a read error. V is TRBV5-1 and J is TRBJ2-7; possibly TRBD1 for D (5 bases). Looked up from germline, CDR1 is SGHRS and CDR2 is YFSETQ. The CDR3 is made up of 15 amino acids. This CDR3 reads CASSLITGSSYERYF. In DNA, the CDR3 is TGCGCCAGCAGCTTGATAACAGGTTCGTCCTACGAGCGGTACTTC.

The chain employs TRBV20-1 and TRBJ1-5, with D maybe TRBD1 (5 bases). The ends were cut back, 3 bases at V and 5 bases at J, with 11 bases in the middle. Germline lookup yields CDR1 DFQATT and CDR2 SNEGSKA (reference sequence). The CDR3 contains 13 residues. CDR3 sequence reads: CSASDRTYQPQHF. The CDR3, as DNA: TGCAGTGCTAGCGACAGAACCTATCAGCCCCAGCATTTT.

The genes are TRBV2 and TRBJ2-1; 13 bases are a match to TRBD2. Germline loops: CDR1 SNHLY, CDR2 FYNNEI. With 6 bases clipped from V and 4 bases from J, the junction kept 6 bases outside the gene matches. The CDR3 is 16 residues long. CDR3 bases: TGTGCCAGCAGGGTCGGGACTAGCGGGGAATACAATGAGCAGTTCTTC. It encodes CASRVGTSGEYNEQFF.

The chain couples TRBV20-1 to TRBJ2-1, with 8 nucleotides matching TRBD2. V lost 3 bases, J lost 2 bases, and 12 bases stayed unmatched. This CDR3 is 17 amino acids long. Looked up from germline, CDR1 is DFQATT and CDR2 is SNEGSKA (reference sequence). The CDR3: CSARTAGALRPYNEQFF. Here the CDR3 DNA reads TGCAGTGCTAGGACAGCGGGGGCCCTGCGCCCCTACAATGAGCAGTTCTTC.

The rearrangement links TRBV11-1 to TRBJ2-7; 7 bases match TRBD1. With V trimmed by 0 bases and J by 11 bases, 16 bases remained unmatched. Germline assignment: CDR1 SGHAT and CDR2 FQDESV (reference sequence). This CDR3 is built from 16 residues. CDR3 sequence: CASSLALEGAPRPEYF. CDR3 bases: TGTGCCAGCAGCTTAGCGCTAGAGGGGGCCCCTCGACCTGAGTACTTC. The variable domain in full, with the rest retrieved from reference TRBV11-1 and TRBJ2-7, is EAEVAQSPRYKITEKSQAVAFWCDPISGHATLYWYRQILGQGPELLVQFQDESVVDDSQLPKDRFSAERLKGVDSTLKIQPAELGDSAMYLCASSLALEGAPRPEYFGPGTRLTVT.

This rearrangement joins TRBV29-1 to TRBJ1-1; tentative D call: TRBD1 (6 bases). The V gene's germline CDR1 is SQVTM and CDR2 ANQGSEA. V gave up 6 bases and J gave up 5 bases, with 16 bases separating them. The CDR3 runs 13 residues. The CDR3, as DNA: TGCAGCGTACAACAGGGAGTCGGAACTGAAGCTTTCTTT. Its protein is CSVQQGVGTEAFF.

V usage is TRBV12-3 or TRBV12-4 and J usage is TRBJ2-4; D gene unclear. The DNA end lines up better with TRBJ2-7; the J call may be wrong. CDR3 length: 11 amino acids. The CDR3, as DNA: TGTGCCAGCAATCTGAACTACGAGCAGTACTTC. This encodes CASNLNYEQYF.

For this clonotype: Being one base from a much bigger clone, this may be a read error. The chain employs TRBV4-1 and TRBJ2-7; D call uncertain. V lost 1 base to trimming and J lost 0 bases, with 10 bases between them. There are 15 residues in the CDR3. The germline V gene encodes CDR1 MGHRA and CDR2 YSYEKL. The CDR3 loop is CASSQGFTGSYEQYF. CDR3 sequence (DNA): TGCGCCAGCAGCCAAGGGTTTACCGGCTCCTACGAGCAGTACTTC.

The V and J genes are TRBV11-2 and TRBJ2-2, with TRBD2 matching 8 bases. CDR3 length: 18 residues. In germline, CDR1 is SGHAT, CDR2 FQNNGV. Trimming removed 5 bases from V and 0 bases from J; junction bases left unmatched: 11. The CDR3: CASSTPLAGPANTGELFF. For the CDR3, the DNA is TGTGCCAGCAGCACACCTTTAGCGGGGCCGGCGAACACCGGGGAGCTGTTTTTT.

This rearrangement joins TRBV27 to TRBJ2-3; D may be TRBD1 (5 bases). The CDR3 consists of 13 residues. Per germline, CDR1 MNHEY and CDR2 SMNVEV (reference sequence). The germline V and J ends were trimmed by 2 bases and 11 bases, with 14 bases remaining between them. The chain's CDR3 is CASSLGAGSRQYF. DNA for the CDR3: TGTGCCAGCAGTTTAGGAGCAGGGTCAAGGCAGTATTTT.

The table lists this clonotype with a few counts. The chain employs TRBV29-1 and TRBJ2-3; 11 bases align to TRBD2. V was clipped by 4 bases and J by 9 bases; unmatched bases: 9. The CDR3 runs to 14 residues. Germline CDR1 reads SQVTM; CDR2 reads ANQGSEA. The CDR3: CSVAHSGGAKTQYF. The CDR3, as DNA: TGCAGCGTTGCGCATAGCGGGGGGGCCAAGACGCAGTATTTT.

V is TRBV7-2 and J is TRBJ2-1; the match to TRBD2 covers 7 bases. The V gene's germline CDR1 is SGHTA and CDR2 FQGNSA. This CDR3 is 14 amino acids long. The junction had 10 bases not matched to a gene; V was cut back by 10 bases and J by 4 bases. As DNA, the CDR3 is TGTGCCACCCATGAAGCGGGGATGTACAATGAGCAGTTCTTC. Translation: CATHEAGMYNEQFF.

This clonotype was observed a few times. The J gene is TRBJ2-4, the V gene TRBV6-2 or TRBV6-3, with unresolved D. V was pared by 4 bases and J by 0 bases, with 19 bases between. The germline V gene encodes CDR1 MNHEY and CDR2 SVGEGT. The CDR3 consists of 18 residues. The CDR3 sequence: CASSSSGAAGEAKNIQYF. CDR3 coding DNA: TGTGCCAGCAGTTCCAGTGGTGCGGCAGGAGAAGCCAAAAACATTCAGTACTTC.

For the CDR3, the DNA is TGTGCCACCAGCAATGGCAGGGGAAGGGGTCAGCCCCAGCATTTT. Protein sequence: CATSNGRGRGQPQHF. This chain links TRBV15 with TRBJ1-5; D is possibly TRBD1 (6 bases). Per the germline V gene, CDR1 is LNHNV and CDR2 is YYDKDF (reference sequence). V lost 4 bases, J lost 6 bases, and 16 bases lay in between. CDR3 length equals 15 residues.

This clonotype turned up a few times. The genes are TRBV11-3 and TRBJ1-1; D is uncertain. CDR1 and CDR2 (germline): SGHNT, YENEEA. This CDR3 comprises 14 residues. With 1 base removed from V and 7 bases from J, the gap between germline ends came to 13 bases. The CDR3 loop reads CASSLVPGLGEAFF. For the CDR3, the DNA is TGTGCCAGCAGCTTAGTCCCCGGGTTGGGTGAAGCTTTCTTT.

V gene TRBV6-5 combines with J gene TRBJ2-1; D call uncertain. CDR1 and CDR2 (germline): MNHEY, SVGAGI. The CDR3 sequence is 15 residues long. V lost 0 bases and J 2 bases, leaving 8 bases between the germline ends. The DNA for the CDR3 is TGTGCCAGCAGTTACTCGGGTTCGGCCTACAATGAGCAGTTCTTC. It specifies CASSYSGSAYNEQFF.

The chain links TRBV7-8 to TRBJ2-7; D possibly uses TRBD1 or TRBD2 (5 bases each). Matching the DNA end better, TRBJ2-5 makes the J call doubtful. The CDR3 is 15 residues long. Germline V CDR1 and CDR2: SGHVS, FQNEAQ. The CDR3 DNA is TGTGCCAGCAGCCCCCGGGGCGTAAACGCGGAGACCCAGTACTTC. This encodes CASSPRGVNAETQYF.

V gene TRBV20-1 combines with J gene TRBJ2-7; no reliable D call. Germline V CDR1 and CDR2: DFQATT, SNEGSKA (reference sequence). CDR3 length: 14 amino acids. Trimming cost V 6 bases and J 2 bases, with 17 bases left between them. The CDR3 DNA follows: TGCAGTGCCCTTCCCGGCTACATGCCCTACGAGCAGTACTTC. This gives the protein CSALPGYMPYEQYF.

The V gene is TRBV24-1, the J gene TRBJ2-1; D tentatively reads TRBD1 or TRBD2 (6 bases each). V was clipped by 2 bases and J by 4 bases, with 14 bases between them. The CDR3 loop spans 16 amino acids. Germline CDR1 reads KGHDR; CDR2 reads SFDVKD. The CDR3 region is CATSDSAGGGYNEQFF. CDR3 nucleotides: TGTGCCACCAGTGATTCGGCAGGAGGGGGATACAATGAGCAGTTCTTC.